This TCR beta chain was obtained from a study of shared clonotypes between healthy human individuals. Overall study findings and caveats: Naive subsets typically showed greater estimated richness than memory subsets.

Of note for this clone: Its antigen remains unknown.

TCRdb's table, derived via immunoSEQ multiplex PCR, lists solely in-frame clones and lacks some. The top ten hold 0.1% to 0.15% of the sample, which has some 2,000,000 clones, 85% to 95% seen once. The study enrolled healthy HIV-negative adults without recent acute infections or vaccinations as donors. Caucasian adults residing in Nashville, Tennessee made up all the donors. This CDR3 is 17 amino acids long. Trimming at V came to 7 bases and at J to 1 base, leaving 15 bases not matched to a gene. Germline assignment: CDR1 SGHVS and CDR2 FQNEAQ. This chain connects TRBV7-8 to TRBJ1-1, with 7 positions matching TRBD1. Sequenced material: naive CD4+ T cells sorted from blood. The subset was: CD45RA+ positively selected. This TCR was recovered from a man between 18 and 35 years old in good health. The CDR3 DNA reads TGTGCCAGCATCAACAAGCTAGCAGGGGGAGGGAACACTGAAGCTTTCTTT. It yields the protein CASINKLAGGGNTEAFF. Full variable domain (rest looked up from reference TRBV7-8 and TRBJ1-1): GAGVSQSPRYKVAKRGQDVALRCDPISGHVSLFWYQQALGQGPEFLTYFQNEAQLDKSGLPSDRFFAERPEGSVSTLKIQRTQQEDSAVYLCASINKLAGGGNTEAFFGQGTRLTVV.